This TCR beta chain was recovered during a study of shared clonotypes between healthy human individuals. This table comes from immunoSEQ multiplex PCR, and its TCRdb copy is limited to in-frame clones, with some not included. This table has around 980,000 clones, approximately 80% appearing once. CDR3 length equals 16 residues. CDR1 MGHRA and CDR2 YSYEKL come from the germline V gene. Trimming removed 2 bases at V and 1 base at J, with 14 bases between. Sequenced sample: memory CD4+ T cells from PBMCs. The subset denotes: CD45RA-negative fraction. V gene TRBV4-1 combines with J gene TRBJ1-1; tentative D call: TRBD1 (5 bases). This TCR came from a man between 18 and 29 years old in good health. Some clones in this sample may be carry-over from other donors' samples. This CDR3 reads CASSQSPGAPNTEAFF. DNA of the CDR3: TGCGCCAGCAGCCAATCACCTGGGGCCCCGAACACTGAAGCTTTCTTT.